The clone carrying this T cell receptor (beta chain) turned up a few times. The sample originates from a study of T cell changes during pregnancy in multiple sclerosis. TCRdb keeps only in-frame clones here, not all; method: immunoSEQ multiplex PCR. The data contain about 47,000 clones, 85% to 90% of them singletons. The germline V and J ends were trimmed by 0 bases and 10 bases, with 13 bases remaining between them. Germline values: CDR1 MGHRA, CDR2 YSYEKL. This CDR3 spans 14 amino acids. The chain links TRBV4-1 to TRBJ2-1; D may be TRBD2 (6 bases). This TCR was sampled from a female donor with multiple sclerosis, enrolled in a pregnancy study. Sequences were derived from CD8+ T cells from peripheral blood mononuclear cells, sampled in the second trimester of pregnancy. CDR3 nucleotide sequence: TGCGCCAGCAGCCAAGAGGAGGGTTTGAGGGAGCAGTTCTTC. It encodes CASSQEEGLREQFF.